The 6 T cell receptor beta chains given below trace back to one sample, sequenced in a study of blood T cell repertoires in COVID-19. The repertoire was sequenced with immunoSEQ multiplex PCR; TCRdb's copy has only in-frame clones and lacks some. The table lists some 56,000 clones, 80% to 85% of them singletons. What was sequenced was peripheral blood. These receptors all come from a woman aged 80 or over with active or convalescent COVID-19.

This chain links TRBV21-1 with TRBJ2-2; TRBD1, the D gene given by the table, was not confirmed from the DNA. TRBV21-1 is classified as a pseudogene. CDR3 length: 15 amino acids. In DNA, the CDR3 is TGTGCCAGCAGCAAAGTATACAGGGCGGAAGGGGAGCTGTTTTTT. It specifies CASSKVYRAEGELFF.

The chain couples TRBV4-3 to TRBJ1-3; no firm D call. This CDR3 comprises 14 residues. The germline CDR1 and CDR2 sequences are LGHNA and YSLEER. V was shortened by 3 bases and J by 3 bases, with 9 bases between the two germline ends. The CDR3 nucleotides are TGCGCCAGCAGCCAGGGAGTCGTTGGAAACACCATATATTTT. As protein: CASSQGVVGNTIYF.

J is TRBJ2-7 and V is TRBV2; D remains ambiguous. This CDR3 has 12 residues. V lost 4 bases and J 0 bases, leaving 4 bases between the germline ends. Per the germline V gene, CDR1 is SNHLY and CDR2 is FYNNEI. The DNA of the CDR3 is TGTGCCAGCAGTGCCGTCTCCTACGAGCAGTACTTC. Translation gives CASSAVSYEQYF. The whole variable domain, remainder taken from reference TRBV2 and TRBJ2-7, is EPEVTQTPSHQVTQMGQEVILRCVPISNHLYFYWYRQILGQKVEFLVSFYNNEISEKSEIFDDQFSVERPDGSNFTLKIRSTKLEDSAMYFCASSAVSYEQYFGPGTRLTVT.

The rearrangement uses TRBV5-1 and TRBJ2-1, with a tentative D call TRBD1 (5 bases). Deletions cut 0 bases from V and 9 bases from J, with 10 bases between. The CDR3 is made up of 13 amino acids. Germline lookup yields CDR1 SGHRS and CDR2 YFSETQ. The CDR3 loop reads CASSLVPQGEQFF. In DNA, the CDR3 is TGCGCCAGCAGCTTGGTACCCCAGGGTGAGCAGTTCTTC.

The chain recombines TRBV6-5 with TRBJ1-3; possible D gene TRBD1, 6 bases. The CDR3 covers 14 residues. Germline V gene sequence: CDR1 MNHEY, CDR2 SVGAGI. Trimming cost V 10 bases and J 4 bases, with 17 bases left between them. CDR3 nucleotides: TGTGCCACCCTAGGGGGAGTATCCGGAAACACCATATATTTT. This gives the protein CATLGGVSGNTIYF.

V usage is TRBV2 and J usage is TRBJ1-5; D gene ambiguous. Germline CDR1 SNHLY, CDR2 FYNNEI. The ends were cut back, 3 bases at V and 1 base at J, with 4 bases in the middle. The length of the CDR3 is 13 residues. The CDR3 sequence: CASSDLSNQPQHF. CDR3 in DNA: TGTGCCAGCAGTGATTTAAGCAATCAGCCCCAGCATTTT.